A selection of T cell receptor beta chains follows, all from one sample in a study of T-cell memory formation after mild COVID-19. TCRdb called the 5' RACE reads again in MiXCR, with one record for every CDR3 protein. The sample records around 200,000 distinct CDR3 sequences, about 22% being singletons. The specimen sequenced was PBMCs or a T cell subset sorted from them (not recorded which). The receptor source for this set is an adult woman who had mild COVID-19 (a few samples of this study predate the infection). Cell type and time point are not known. Each CDR3 is given with its conserved first and last residue. Each record gives: V gene, J gene, D gene, clone size, CDR3 protein, CDR3 DNA. The D gene is left open where the match is weak. Only some rows state a clone size, as once, few, many or a class for expanded clones.

v_gene: TRBV12-3/TRBV12-4; j_gene: TRBJ2-3; d_gene: TRBD1; abundance: -; CDR3aa: CASTLGQVTQYF; CDR3nt: TGTGCCAGCACCCTGGGACAGGTTACGCAGTATTTT
v_gene: TRBV7-9; j_gene: TRBJ2-7; d_gene: TRBD1; abundance: -; CDR3aa: CASSSPTGSHEQYF; CDR3nt: TGTGCCAGCAGCTCACCGACAGGGTCCCACGAGCAGTACTTC
v_gene: TRBV4-3; j_gene: TRBJ2-7; d_gene: TRBD2; abundance: -; CDR3aa: CASSQTLAGGYEQYF; CDR3nt: TGCGCCAGCAGCCAAACACTAGCGGGAGGCTACGAGCAGTACTTC
v_gene: TRBV7-6; j_gene: TRBJ2-5; d_gene: -; abundance: -; CDR3aa: CASSLGAQYF; CDR3nt: TGTGCCAGTAGCCTTGGGGCCCAGTACTTC
v_gene: TRBV6-5; j_gene: TRBJ2-3; d_gene: -; abundance: -; CDR3aa: CASSYPGLDTQYF; CDR3nt: TGTGCCAGCAGTTACCCAGGGCTGGATACGCAGTATTTT
v_gene: TRBV6-5; j_gene: TRBJ1-3; d_gene: -; abundance: -; CDR3aa: CASRPGYSGNTIYF; CDR3nt: TGTGCCAGCAGACCCGGATACTCTGGAAACACCATATATTTT
v_gene: TRBV24-1; j_gene: TRBJ1-2; d_gene: -; abundance: -; CDR3aa: CATSIGANYGYTF; CDR3nt: TGTGCCACCAGTATAGGGGCTAACTATGGCTACACCTTC
v_gene: TRBV14; j_gene: TRBJ2-7; d_gene: TRBD1; abundance: once; CDR3aa: CASSPDRDRGPRYEQYF; CDR3nt: TGTGCCAGCAGCCCAGACCGGGACAGGGGGCCACGCTACGAGCAGTACTTC
v_gene: TRBV9; j_gene: TRBJ2-3; d_gene: TRBD2; abundance: -; CDR3aa: CASSVVGLATDTQYF; CDR3nt: TGTGCCAGCAGCGTAGTAGGACTAGCGACAGATACGCAGTATTTT
v_gene: TRBV4-1; j_gene: TRBJ2-7; d_gene: TRBD1; abundance: few; CDR3aa: CASSAIGTGEFYEQYF; CDR3nt: TGCGCCAGCAGCGCCATAGGGACAGGGGAATTCTACGAGCAGTACTTC
v_gene: TRBV5-5; j_gene: TRBJ1-1; d_gene: TRBD1; abundance: few; CDR3aa: CASSFLGTGSTEAFF; CDR3nt: TGTGCCAGCAGCTTCCTCGGGACAGGGAGCACTGAAGCTTTCTTT
v_gene: TRBV7-6; j_gene: TRBJ1-1; d_gene: -; abundance: few; CDR3aa: CASSLGGGWGTEAFF; CDR3nt: TGTGCCAGCAGCTTAGGCGGGGGCTGGGGCACTGAAGCTTTCTTT
v_gene: TRBV7-2; j_gene: TRBJ1-3; d_gene: -; abundance: -; CDR3aa: CASSSFGMPGRQDGKPIYF; CDR3nt: TGTGCCAGCAGCTCTTTTGGCATGCCGGGGCGGCAGGACGGGAAACCCATATATTTT
v_gene: TRBV5-4; j_gene: TRBJ2-7; d_gene: -; abundance: -; CDR3aa: CASSLSYGTYEQYF; CDR3nt: TGTGCCAGCAGCTTGTCATACGGTACCTACGAGCAGTACTTC
v_gene: TRBV29-1; j_gene: TRBJ1-2; d_gene: -; abundance: -; CDR3aa: CSVEDMGVVGYGYTF; CDR3nt: TGCAGCGTTGAAGATATGGGGGTCGTGGGCTATGGCTACACCTTC
v_gene: TRBV7-9; j_gene: TRBJ2-1; d_gene: TRBD2; abundance: few; CDR3aa: CASSFPRLAGNNEQFF; CDR3nt: TGTGCCAGCAGCTTCCCGCGACTAGCGGGGAACAATGAGCAGTTCTTC
v_gene: TRBV7-7; j_gene: TRBJ2-3; d_gene: TRBD1; abundance: -; CDR3aa: CASSLGDRKTDTQYF; CDR3nt: TGTGCCAGCAGCTTAGGGGACAGAAAGACAGATACGCAGTATTTT